What follows describes a single TCR beta chain. Its antigen target is currently unknown. No base qualities exist here, and no much larger clone lies one base off it. In total, around 600 healthy bone marrow donors made up the cohort. At the time of sampling, all cohort members were nominally healthy, though unrecorded immune exposures were likely present. The donor was CMV seropositive and was included in the group of 250 to 300 seropositive cohort members. Each donor provided a peripheral blood sample, and peripheral blood mononuclear cells were used for TCR beta sequencing. Genomic DNA was extracted from the blood cell samples with the Qiagen DNeasy Blood Extraction Kit. These data are taken from a study of cytomegalovirus exposure and HLA in healthy donors (dated by TCRdb to about 2017). Study-level background: According to an earlier analysis of a few hundred of the donors, about 179 million T cells yielded some 120 million unique TCR beta sequences and approximately 300 Gb of sequence data. An early release that covered 640 HLA-typed donors contained around 330 gigabases of sequencing data and around 85 million unique TCR sequences. Of the roughly 400 genotyped donors, 81% fell in the genetic ancestry cluster associated with self-reported Caucasian donors. The study aimed to test whether cataloging public T cell receptors could reveal signatures of past pathogen exposure. Using immunosequencing, the study profiled T cell repertoires from fewer than 850 subjects and related those repertoires to cytomegalovirus serostatus. Along with the roughly 700-subject first cohort, a separate validation cohort of over a hundred different subjects was used. High-throughput TCR immunosequencing, statistical association of individual TCRs with disease status, and machine learning were combined to predict cytomegalovirus infection status. To study patterns of TCR occurrence, a later analysis re-analyzed previously published TCR beta repertoires from 700 or so donors and added high-resolution HLA genotyping. Rather than using new phenotypic data, the later analysis identified candidate immune exposures from TCR beta sequences and from how often those sequences occurred across donors. In an earlier analysis of 550 to 700 of the donors, high-throughput TCR beta sequencing was used to judge whether each TCR beta V gene segment behaved as functional or pseudogenic. Alongside the repertoire data, information on donor age, sex, ethnicity and CMV serostatus was compiled. In a later genetic analysis, genome-wide SNP genotypes for about three fifths of the roughly 670 donors were used, and that subset was treated as a discovery cohort. All discovery cohort repertoires had been generated using a single sequencing platform. HLA typing covered class I and class II loci at four-digit resolution. Typing coverage varied by locus: roughly 620-640 donors for A, B, C, DRB1 and DQB1; approximately 500 for DQA1; more than 600 for DPA1; around 490 for DPB1. Four or five DR-DQ haplotypes were handled as single units for association and clustering because linkage in the cohort was strong. Among roughly 400 genotyped donors of the cohort, an average of roughly 230,000 unique TCR beta nucleotide sequences was sequenced per donor, of which about 18% were non-productive.

Library preparation was by the immunoSEQ multiplex PCR assay. The multiplex PCR relied on a mix of 60 forward primers for TCR Vbeta segments and 13 reverse primers for TCR Jbeta segments. A multiplex PCR assay on genomic DNA amplified the CDR3 region of rearranged TCR beta genes. The amplified TCR beta libraries were sequenced on the Illumina HiSeq System as 87-base-pair reads. Regarding the original processing steps: In a later analysis, tens of millions of unique TCR beta chains were counted across the roughly 670 repertoires, and approximately 11 million of these chains were shared by at least two donors. Raw reads were error-corrected and collapsed into unique sequences with a nearest-neighbor algorithm that merged closely related sequences to remove PCR and sequencing errors. Alignment of CDR3 sequences to IMGT reference sequences was used to assign V, D and J gene segments. For a sequence to be retained, a match of at least six nucleotides to both a V gene segment and a J gene segment was required. Rearrangements were classified as productive when the CDR3 lacked stop codons and remained in frame with V and J, and all other rearrangements were classified as non-productive. CDR3 was defined according to IMGT convention as the region running from the second conserved V-encoded cysteine to the conserved J-encoded phenylalanine. In an earlier analysis of approximately 500 of the donors, sequences lacking an unambiguous match to a single V gene segment were excluded. An earlier analysis of a few hundred of the donors called V segments functional above 56.7% productive rearrangements and segregating when the between-donor standard deviation exceeded 5%. A statistical classification framework was built for diagnosing cytomegalovirus status from the catalog of TCR beta chain sequences. In a later analysis, TCR nucleotide sequences were compared against IMGT/GENE-DB human TR gene sequences so that V and J genes could be assigned. A later analysis assigned CDR3 sequences and most-parsimonious VDJ recombination scenarios with the TCRdist pipeline. In a later analysis, each TCR beta chain was defined by its CDR3 amino acid sequence together with its V-gene family, and reads without a unique V-gene family were excluded. A later analysis removed 550 to 700 highly shared, low-generation-probability nucleotide sequences to deal with suspected cross-contamination and a sequencing artifact. In a later analysis, a clonal expansion index was calculated for each public chain from normalized within-repertoire ranks of inferred template counts. Generation probabilities in a later analysis came from a VDJ recombination model fitted to out-of-frame rearrangements, and those results were checked against IGoR. In a later analysis, hypergeometric tests were used to score TCR-TCR, TCR-HLA and TCR-CMV co-occurrence, with a repertoire-size bias correction applied to TCR pairs. In a later analysis, false discovery rates were estimated by permuting HLA or CMV assignments 20 times. A later analysis grouped co-occurring TCRs with DBSCAN, adding TCRdist sequence similarity when clustering within HLA-allele-positive subsets. For co-occurrence clustering, repertoires with fewer than 30,000 or more than 120,000 public chains were excluded, along with roughly 5 repertoires with anomalous nucleotide sharing. TCRdb carries this immuneACCESS record with in-frame sequences only. Its versions omit some clonotypes, under half of them owing to an unresolved V gene in the studies checked, with the rest unexplained. Clonal size and the V and J genes are those of that table, whereas D and trimming came from the DNA. This sample comprises around 150,000 clones, roughly 80% of them detected only once. Around 3.4% of the sample rests with the top ten.

The paper as a whole reports these results and caveats: In a later analysis, most CMV-associated TCR beta chains were found to appear HLA-restricted, with HLA associations seemingly driven largely by CMV exposure. The cohort was sequenced for TCR beta chains only, and without alpha or paired-chain data the features that could be detected were limited. In vitro tests confirmed that a few of the cytomegalovirus-associated TCR beta chains recognize cytomegalovirus antigens. Some IMGT-functional V segments, including TRBV6-2 and TRBV6-3, could not be distinguished by the 87-base-pair reads and were therefore excluded. Specific HLA alleles were associated with 16,951 TCR beta sequences at a false discovery rate of 0.05 in a later analysis. The authors suggested that the approach could potentially be extended to other disease states and immunological phenotypes. A further reported finding was that TCR beta sequences accurately predicted the HLA-A and HLA-B alleles for most subjects in the first cohort. A cluster of highly shared sequence variants was judged likely to represent a technical artifact of the sequencing pipeline. A later genetic analysis associated a missense DCLRE1C variant with V-gene and J-gene trimming of TCR beta chains, and an independent cohort replicated the association. Most TCR sequences were observed very rarely across donors, whereas some public TCRs were present in many individuals. Sequencing depth was assumed to be roughly uniform across donors in the presence/absence analyses, though that assumption may not hold. A later genetic analysis reported fewer N-insertions in productive TCRs among donors in an Asian-associated ancestry cluster than the roughly 700-donor mean. Correlated functional status among segregating V segments might reflect linkage disequilibrium, but an unknown experimental factor could not be ruled out. In a later analysis, HLA-associated TCR beta chains showed more clonal expansion and lower generation probabilities than non-associated chains that were equally common. Several of the top co-occurrence clusters appeared to be linked to parvovirus B19, influenza, CMV and Epstein-Barr virus, according to a later analysis. Immune exposure information for the cohort was limited to CMV serostatus. Because some donors lacked HLA typing at each locus, the association tests relied only on the typed subset. In an earlier analysis of fewer than 750 of the donors, most TCR beta V segments were observed in productive rearrangements about 87% or about 30% of the time, broadly matching IMGT annotations. Because counts were too low, approximately 15 rarely observed V segments, including chromosome 9 orphons, were excluded from the earlier analysis of some 540 of the donors. Assigning TCR associations to individual alleles was difficult when HLA alleles, especially DR and DQ, strongly co-occurred. In both the original and validation cohorts, the classifier was reported to diagnose cytomegalovirus status with high specificity and sensitivity. In the study, approximately 150 TCR beta chains were listed as associated with cytomegalovirus. In a later analysis, TCR association rates were found to vary across HLA loci, with the most associated TCRs seen for DRB1 alleles and the fewest for HLA-C alleles.

Trimming takes 2 bases off V and 2 bases off J; junction bases not matched to a gene: 3. Including cysteine and phenylalanine, the CDR3 has 16 amino acids. Only the CDR3 portion is preserved as DNA: 48 bases, with reading frame beginning at the first base. Reading the germline V gene (reference sequence) gives CDR1 SGHNT and CDR2 YYREEE. The source of this sequence is a young man in good health and CMV-seropositive. The sequenced sample was PBMCs. The rearrangement combines TRBV5-4 with TRBJ2-3; TRBD2 agrees with 12 junctional bases. The DNA sequence follows: TGTGCCAGCAGCTTACTAGCGGGGGGTAACACAGATACGCAGTATTTT. It translates as CASSLLAGGNTDTQYF.